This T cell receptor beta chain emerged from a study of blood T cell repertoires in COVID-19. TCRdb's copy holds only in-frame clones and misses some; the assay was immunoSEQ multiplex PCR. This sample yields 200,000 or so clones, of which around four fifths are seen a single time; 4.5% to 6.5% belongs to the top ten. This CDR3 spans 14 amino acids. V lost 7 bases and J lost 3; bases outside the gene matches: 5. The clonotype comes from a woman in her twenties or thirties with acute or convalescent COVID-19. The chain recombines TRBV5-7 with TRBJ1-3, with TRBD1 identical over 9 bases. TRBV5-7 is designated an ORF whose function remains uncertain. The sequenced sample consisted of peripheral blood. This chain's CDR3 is CASGYRGHGNTIYF. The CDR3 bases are TGTGCCAGCGGATACAGGGGGCATGGAAACACCATATATTTT.